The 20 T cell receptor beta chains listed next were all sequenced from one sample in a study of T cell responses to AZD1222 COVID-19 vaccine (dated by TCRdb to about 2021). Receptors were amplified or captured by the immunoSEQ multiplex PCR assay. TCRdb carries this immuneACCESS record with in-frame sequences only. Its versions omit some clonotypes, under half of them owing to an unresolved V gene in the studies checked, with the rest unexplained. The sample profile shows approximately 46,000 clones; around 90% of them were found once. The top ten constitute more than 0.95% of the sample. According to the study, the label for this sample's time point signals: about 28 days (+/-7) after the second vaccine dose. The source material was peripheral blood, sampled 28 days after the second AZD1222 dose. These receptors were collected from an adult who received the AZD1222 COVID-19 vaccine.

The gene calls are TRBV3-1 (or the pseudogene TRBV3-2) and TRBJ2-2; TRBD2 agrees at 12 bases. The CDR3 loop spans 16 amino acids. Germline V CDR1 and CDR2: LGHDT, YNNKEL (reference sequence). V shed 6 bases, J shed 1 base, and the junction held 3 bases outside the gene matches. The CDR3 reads CASRRTSGMNTGELFF. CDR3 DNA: TGTGCCAGCAGAAGGACTAGCGGGATGAACACCGGGGAGCTGTTTTTT.

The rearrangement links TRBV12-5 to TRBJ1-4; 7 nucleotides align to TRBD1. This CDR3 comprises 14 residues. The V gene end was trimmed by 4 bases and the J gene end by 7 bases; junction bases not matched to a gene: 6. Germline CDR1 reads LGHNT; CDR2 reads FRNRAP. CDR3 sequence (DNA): TGTGCTAGTGGTTCCGGGACAGCTGGTGAAAAACTGTTTTTT. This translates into CASGSGTAGEKLFF.

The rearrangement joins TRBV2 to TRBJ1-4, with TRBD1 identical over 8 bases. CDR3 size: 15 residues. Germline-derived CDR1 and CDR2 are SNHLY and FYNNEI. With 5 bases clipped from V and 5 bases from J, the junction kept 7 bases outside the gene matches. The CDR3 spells CASSLTGVVNEKLFF. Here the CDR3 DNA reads TGTGCCAGCAGTCTGACAGGGGTTGTCAATGAAAAACTGTTTTTT.

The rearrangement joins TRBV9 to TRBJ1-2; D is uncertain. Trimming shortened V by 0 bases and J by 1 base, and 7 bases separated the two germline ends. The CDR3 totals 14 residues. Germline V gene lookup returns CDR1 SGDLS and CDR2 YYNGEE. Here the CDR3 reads CASSVDGHNYGYTF. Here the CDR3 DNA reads TGTGCCAGCAGCGTAGATGGGCATAACTATGGCTACACCTTC.

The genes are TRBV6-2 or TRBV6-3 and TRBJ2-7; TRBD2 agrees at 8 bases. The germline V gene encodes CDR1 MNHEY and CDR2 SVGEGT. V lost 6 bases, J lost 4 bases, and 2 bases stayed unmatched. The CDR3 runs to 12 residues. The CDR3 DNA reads TGTGCCAGCAGCAGACTAGCGTACGAGCAGTACTTC. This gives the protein CASSRLAYEQYF.

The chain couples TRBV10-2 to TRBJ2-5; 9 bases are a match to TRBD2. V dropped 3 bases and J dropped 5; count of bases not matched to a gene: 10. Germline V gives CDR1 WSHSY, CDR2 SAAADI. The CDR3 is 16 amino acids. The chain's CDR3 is CASSENAGGPGETQYF. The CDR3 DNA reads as TGCGCCAGCAGTGAAAATGCGGGAGGGCCGGGGGAGACCCAGTACTTC.

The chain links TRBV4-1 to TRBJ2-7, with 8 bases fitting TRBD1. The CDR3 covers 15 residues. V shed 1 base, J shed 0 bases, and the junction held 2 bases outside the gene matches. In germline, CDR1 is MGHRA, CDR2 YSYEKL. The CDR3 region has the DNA TGCGCCAGCAGCCAAGGACAGGGGAGCTCCTACGAGCAGTACTTC. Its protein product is CASSQGQGSSYEQYF.

In DNA, the CDR3 is TGTGCCAGTAGTACGCCAAACGGCTACACCTTC. It yields the protein CASSTPNGYTF. The chain links TRBV19 to TRBJ1-2; D not certain. Germline V gene sequence: CDR1 LNHDA, CDR2 SQIVND (reference sequence). V was trimmed by 4 bases and J by 8 bases, leaving 8 bases between them. The CDR3 contains 11 residues.

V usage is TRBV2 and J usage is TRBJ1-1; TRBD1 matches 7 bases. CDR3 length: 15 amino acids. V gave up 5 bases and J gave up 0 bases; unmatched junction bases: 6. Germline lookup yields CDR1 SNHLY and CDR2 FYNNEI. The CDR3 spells CASSWDRYMNTEAFF. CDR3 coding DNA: TGTGCCAGCAGTTGGGACAGATACATGAACACTGAAGCTTTCTTT.

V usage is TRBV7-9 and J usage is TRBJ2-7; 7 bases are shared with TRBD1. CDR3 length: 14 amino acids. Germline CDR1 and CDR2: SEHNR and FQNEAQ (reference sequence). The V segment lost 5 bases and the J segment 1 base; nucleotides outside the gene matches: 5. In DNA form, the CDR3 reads TGTGCCAGCAGCGTGGGACAGAGTTCCTACGAGCAGTACTTC. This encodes CASSVGQSSYEQYF.

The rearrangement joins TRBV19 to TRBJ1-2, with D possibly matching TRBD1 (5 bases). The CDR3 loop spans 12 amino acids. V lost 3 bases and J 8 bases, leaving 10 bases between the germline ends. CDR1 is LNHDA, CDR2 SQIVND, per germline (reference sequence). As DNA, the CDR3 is TGTGCCAGTAGTATTGGAGGGGTCGGCTACACCTTC. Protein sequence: CASSIGGVGYTF.

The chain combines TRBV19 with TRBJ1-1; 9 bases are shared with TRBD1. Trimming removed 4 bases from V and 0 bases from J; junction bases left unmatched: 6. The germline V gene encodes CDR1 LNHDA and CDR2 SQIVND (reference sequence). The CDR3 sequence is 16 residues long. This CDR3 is CASSTNRGQVNTEAFF. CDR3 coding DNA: TGTGCCAGTAGTACAAACAGGGGGCAGGTGAACACTGAAGCTTTCTTT.

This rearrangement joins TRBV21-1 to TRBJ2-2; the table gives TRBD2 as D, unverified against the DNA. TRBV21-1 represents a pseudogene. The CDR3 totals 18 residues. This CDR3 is CASPPTKERTRVTGELFF. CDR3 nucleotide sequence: TGTGCCAGCCCTCCTACAAAGGAACGGACTAGGGTCACCGGGGAGCTGTTTTTT.

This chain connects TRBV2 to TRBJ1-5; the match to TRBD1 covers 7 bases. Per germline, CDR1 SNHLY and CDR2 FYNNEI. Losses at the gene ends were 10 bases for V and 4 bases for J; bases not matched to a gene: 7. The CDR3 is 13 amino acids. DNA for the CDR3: TGTGCCACCGGGGACAGTAAAAATCAGCCCCAGCATTTT. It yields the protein CATGDSKNQPQHF.

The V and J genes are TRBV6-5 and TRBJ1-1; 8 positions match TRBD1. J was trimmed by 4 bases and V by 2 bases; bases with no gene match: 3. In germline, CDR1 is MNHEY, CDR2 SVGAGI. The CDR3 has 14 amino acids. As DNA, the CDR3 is TGTGCCAGCAGTTACGGACAGGGCGTCACTGAAGCTTTCTTT. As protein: CASSYGQGVTEAFF.

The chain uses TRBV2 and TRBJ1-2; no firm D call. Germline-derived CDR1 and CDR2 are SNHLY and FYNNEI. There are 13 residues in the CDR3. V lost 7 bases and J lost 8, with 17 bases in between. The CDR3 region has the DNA TGTGCCAGCAATACCGGTGGGCCTCGGGGCTACACCTTC. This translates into CASNTGGPRGYTF.

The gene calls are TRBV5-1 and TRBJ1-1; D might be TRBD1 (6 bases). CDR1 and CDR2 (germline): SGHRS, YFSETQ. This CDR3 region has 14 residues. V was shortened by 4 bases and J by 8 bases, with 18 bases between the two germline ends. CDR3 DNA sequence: TGCGCCAGCAGCCTGGTGACGACAGGATCAGAAGCTTTCTTT. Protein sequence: CASSLVTTGSEAFF.

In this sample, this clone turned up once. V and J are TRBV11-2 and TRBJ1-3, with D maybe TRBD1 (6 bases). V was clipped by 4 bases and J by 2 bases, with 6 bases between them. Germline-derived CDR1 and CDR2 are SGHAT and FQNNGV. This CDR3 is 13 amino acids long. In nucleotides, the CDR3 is TGTGCCAGCAGCTGGACAGCTGGAAACACCATATATTTT. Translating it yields CASSWTAGNTIYF.

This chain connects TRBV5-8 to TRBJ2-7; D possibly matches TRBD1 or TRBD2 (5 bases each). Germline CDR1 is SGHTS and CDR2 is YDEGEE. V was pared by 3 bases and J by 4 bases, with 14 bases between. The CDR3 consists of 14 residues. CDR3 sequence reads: CASSYWDLKYEQYF. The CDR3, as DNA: TGTGCCAGCAGCTACTGGGACCTAAAATACGAGCAGTACTTC.

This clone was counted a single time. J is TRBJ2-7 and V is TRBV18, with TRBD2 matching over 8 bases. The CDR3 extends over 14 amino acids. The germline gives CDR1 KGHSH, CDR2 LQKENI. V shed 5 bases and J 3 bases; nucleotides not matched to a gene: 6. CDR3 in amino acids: CASSTSGSGYEQYF. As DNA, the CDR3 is TGTGCCAGCTCAACCAGCGGGAGCGGCTACGAGCAGTACTTC. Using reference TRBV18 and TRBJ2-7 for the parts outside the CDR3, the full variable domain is NAGVMQNPRHLVRRRGQEARLRCSPMKGHSHVYWYRQLPEEGLKFMVYLQKENIIDESGMPKERFSAEFPKEGPSILRIQQVVRGDSAAYFCASSTSGSGYEQYFGPGTRLTVT.